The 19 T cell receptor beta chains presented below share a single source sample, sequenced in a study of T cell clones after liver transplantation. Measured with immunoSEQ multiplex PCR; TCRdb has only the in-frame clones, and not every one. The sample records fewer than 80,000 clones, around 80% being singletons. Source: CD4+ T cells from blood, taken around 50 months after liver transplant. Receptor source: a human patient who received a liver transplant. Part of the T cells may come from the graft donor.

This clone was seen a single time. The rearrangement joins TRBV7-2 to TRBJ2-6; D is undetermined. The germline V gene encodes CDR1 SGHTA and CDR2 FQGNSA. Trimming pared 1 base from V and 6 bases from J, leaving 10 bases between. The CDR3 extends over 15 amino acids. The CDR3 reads CASSLVSTEANVLTF. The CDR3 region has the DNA TGTGCCAGCAGCTTAGTGTCTACTGAGGCCAACGTCCTGACTTTC.

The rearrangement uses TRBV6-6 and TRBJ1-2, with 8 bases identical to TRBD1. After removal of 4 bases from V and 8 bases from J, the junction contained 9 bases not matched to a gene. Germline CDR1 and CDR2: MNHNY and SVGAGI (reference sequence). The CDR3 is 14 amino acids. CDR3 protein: CASSSVTGDLGYTF. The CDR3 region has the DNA TGTGCCAGCAGTTCCGTGACAGGGGATTTAGGCTACACCTTC.

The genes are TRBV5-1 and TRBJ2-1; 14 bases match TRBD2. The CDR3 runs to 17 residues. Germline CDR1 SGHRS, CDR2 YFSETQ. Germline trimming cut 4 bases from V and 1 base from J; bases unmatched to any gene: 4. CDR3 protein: CASSGTSGSRSYNEQFF. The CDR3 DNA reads TGCGCCAGCAGCGGGACTAGCGGGAGTAGGTCCTACAATGAGCAGTTCTTC.

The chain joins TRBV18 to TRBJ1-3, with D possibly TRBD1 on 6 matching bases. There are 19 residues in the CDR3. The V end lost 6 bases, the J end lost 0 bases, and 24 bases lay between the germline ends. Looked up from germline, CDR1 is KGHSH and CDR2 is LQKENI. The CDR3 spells CASSTIGNRVSGSGNTIYF. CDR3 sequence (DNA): TGTGCCAGCTCTACAATTGGAAACAGGGTATCAGGCTCTGGAAACACCATATATTTT.

The CDR3 coding sequence is TGTGCCAGCAGTGAATTCTCCGGGAAGGGCAATCAGCCCCAGCATTTT. This sequence encodes CASSEFSGKGNQPQHF. The chain joins TRBV6-1 to TRBJ1-5, with unresolved D. The ends were cut back, 2 bases at V and 2 bases at J, with 13 bases in the middle. CDR1 MNHNS and CDR2 SASEGT come from the germline V gene. This CDR3 region has 16 residues.

As DNA, the CDR3 is TGTGCCAGCAGCTCTCCGACCGGGGAGCTGTTTTTT. It yields the protein CASSSPTGELFF. V is TRBV7-3 and J is TRBJ2-2; no firm D call. Trimming shortened V by 4 bases and J by 5 bases, and 5 bases separated the two germline ends. Germline V gene lookup returns CDR1 SGHTA and CDR2 FQGTGA. CDR3 length: 12 residues.

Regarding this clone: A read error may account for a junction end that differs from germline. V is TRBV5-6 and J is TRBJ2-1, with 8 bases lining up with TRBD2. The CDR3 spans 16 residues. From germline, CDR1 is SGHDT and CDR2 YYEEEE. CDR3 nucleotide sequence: TGTACCAGCAGCCCCTCCGGGAGGGTCTCCTACAATGAGCAGTTCTTC. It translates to CTSSPSGRVSYNEQFF. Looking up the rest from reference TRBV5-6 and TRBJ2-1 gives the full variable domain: DAGVTQSPTHLIKTRGQQVTLRCSPKSGHDTVSWYQQALGQGPQFIFQYYEEEERQRGNFPDRFSGHQFPNYSSELNVNALLLGDSALYLCTSSPSGRVSYNEQFFGPGTRLTVL.

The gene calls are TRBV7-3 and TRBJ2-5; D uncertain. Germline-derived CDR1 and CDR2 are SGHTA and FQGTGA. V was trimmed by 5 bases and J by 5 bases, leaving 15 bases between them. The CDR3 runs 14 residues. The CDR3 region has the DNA TGTGCCAGCAGCCAAAACGGGCCCCGGGAGACCCAGTACTTC. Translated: CASSQNGPRETQYF.

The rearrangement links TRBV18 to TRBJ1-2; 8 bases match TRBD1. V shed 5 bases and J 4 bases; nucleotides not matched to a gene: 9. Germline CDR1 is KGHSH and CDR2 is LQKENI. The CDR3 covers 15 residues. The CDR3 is CASSSQDRAFYGYTF. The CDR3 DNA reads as TGTGCCAGCTCATCCCAGGACAGGGCCTTCTATGGCTACACCTTC.

CDR3 amino acids: CAWSPTRPGELFF. The CDR3 DNA reads as TGTGCCTGGAGTCCGACTAGGCCCGGGGAGCTGTTTTTT. The rearrangement links TRBV30 to TRBJ2-2; possibly TRBD2 for D (6 bases). Trimming removed 2 bases at V and 6 bases at J, with 10 bases between. Germline V CDR1 and CDR2: GTSNPN, SVGIG (reference sequence). The CDR3 sequence is 13 residues long. Drawing the rest from reference TRBV30 and TRBJ2-2, the complete variable domain is SQTIHQWPATLVQPVGSPLSLECTVEGTSNPNLYWYRQAAGRGLQLLFYSVGIGQISSEVPQNLSASRPQDRQFILSSKKLLLSDSGFYLCAWSPTRPGELFFGEGSRLTVL.

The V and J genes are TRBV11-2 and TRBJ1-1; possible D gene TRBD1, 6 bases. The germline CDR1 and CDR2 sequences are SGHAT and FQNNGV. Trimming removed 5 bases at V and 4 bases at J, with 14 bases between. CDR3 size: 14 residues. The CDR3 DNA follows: TGTGCCAGCAGCCCAGGGGTTTTGGGCACTGAAGCTTTCTTT. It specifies CASSPGVLGTEAFF.

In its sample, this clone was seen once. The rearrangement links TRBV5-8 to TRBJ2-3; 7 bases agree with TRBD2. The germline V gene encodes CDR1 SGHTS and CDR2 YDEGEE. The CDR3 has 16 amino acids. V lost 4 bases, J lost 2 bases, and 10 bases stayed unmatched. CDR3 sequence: CASSRRFGGTTDTQYF. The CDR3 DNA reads TGTGCCAGCAGCCGCCGCTTCGGGGGGACCACAGATACGCAGTATTTT.

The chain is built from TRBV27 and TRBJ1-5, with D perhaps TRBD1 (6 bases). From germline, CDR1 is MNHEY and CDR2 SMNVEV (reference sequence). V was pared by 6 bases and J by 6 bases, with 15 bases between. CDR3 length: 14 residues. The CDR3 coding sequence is TGTGCCAGCAGGGCTACAGGGAATCTTCAGCCCCAGCATTTT. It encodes CASRATGNLQPQHF.

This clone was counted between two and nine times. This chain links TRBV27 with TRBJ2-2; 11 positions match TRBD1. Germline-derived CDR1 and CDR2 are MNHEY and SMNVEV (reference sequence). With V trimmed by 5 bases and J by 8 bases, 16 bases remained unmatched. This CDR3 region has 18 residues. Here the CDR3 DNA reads TGTGCCAGCAGTCCAGGCCCCGGACAGGGGGCAAGTAAGGGGGAGCTGTTTTTT. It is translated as CASSPGPGQGASKGELFF.

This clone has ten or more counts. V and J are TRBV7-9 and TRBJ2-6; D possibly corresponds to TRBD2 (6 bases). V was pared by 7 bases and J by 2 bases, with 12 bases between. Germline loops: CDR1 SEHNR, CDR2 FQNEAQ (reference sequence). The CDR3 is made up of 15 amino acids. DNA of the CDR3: TGTGCCAGCACCCGCGGGGTGGCTGGGGCCAACGTCCTGACTTTC. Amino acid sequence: CASTRGVAGANVLTF.

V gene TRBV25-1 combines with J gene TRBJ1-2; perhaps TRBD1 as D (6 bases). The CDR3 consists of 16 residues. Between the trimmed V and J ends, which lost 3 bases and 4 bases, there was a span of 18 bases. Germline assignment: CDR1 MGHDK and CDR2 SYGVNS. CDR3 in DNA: TGTGCCAGCAGTGAGGGAACAGGGTGGTTTAGCTATGGCTACACCTTC. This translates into CASSEGTGWFSYGYTF.

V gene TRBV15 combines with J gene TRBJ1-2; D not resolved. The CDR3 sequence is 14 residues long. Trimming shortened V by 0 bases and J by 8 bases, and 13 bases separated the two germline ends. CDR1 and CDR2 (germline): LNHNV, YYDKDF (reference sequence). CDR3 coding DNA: TGTGCCACCAGCAGAGATTTAGGCCTTTGGGGCTACACCTTC. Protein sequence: CATSRDLGLWGYTF.

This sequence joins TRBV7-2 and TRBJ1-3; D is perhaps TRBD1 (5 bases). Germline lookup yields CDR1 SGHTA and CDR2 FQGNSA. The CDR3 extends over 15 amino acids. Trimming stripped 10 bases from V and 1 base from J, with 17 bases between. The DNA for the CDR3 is TGTGCCACCGCCCCCGGGACGGCTTCTGGAAACACCATATATTTT. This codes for CATAPGTASGNTIYF.

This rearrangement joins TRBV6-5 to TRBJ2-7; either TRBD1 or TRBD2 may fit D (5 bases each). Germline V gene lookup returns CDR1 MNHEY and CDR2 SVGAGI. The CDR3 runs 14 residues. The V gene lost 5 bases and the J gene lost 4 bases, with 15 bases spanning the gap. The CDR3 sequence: CASSTGCGAYEQYF. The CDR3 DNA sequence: TGTGCCAGCAGTACGGGGTGTGGGGCATACGAGCAGTACTTC.